A selection of T cell receptor beta chains follows, all from one sample in a study of T cells in Graves' hyperthyroidism and ophthalmopathy. TCRdb re-analysed the multiplex PCR reads in MiXCR, keeping a single row per CDR3 protein. The sample includes about 530,000 distinct CDR3 sequences, 17% of them seen just once. The sample was blood. Receptors were obtained from a woman between 18 and 29 years old with Graves' ophthalmopathy. The CDR3 runs from the conserved cysteine through the conserved F or W. The D gene is left open where the match is weak.

j_call: TRBJ1-3; d_call: TRBD1; v_call: TRBV9; cdr3_aa: CASSALQGVSGNTIYF
j_call: TRBJ2-7; d_call: .; v_call: TRBV30; cdr3_aa: CAWRKQAYEQYF
j_call: TRBJ2-3; d_call: .; v_call: TRBV6-5; cdr3_aa: CASSYSSASGDTQYF
j_call: TRBJ1-1; d_call: .; v_call: TRBV14; cdr3_aa: CASSPINMNTEAFF
j_call: TRBJ1-1; d_call: .; v_call: TRBV2; cdr3_aa: CASRRPVNTEAFF
j_call: TRBJ2-5; d_call: TRBD2; v_call: TRBV7-8; cdr3_aa: CASSFAGTSVETQYF
j_call: TRBJ2-1; d_call: TRBD2; v_call: TRBV2; cdr3_aa: CASMGTSGRMDEQFF
j_call: TRBJ2-5; d_call: .; v_call: TRBV3-1; cdr3_aa: CASSQRRGQETQYF
j_call: TRBJ1-1; d_call: .; v_call: TRBV7-9; cdr3_aa: CAILKGHTEAFF
j_call: TRBJ2-3; d_call: .; v_call: TRBV15; cdr3_aa: CATSTTLAGRAGNTQYF
j_call: TRBJ2-7; d_call: .; v_call: TRBV27; cdr3_aa: CASSGLPVYEQYF
j_call: TRBJ1-1; d_call: .; v_call: TRBV19; cdr3_aa: CASIRGSTEAFF
j_call: TRBJ1-1; d_call: TRBD1; v_call: TRBV6-6; cdr3_aa: CASSYRSNVYAGGNTEAFF
j_call: TRBJ1-2; d_call: .; v_call: TRBV10-3; cdr3_aa: CATLRSGDNYGYIF
j_call: TRBJ2-7; d_call: .; v_call: TRBV4-3; cdr3_aa: CASSQDKWYEGHDEQYF
j_call: TRBJ2-1; d_call: TRBD2; v_call: TRBV7-8; cdr3_aa: CASSPARRTSLDNNEQFF
j_call: TRBJ2-7; d_call: .; v_call: TRBV12-3/TRBV12-4; cdr3_aa: CASSTGDYEQYF
j_call: TRBJ1-1; d_call: TRBD1; v_call: TRBV5-1; cdr3_aa: CASSLAYRGPNTEAFF
j_call: TRBJ1-1; d_call: .; v_call: TRBV12-3/TRBV12-4; cdr3_aa: CASSPEIRMNTEAFF
j_call: TRBJ1-6; d_call: .; v_call: TRBV7-9; cdr3_aa: CASSLDSLSPLHF
j_call: TRBJ2-1; d_call: TRBD1; v_call: TRBV28; cdr3_aa: CASSLGGTGNNEQFF
j_call: TRBJ2-1; d_call: .; v_call: TRBV5-1; cdr3_aa: CASSLVGAPGGEQFF
j_call: TRBJ1-1; d_call: .; v_call: TRBV12-3/TRBV12-4; cdr3_aa: CASRGRRTSEAFF
j_call: TRBJ1-2; d_call: .; v_call: TRBV28; cdr3_aa: CASSPTDTNYGYTF
j_call: TRBJ1-2; d_call: .; v_call: TRBV19; cdr3_aa: CASSMGTAYGYTF
j_call: TRBJ1-2; d_call: .; v_call: TRBV28; cdr3_aa: CASSLSRPRMGGYTF
j_call: TRBJ2-3; d_call: .; v_call: TRBV5-4; cdr3_aa: CASSNRSTDTQYF
j_call: TRBJ2-1; d_call: .; v_call: TRBV7-9; cdr3_aa: CASSLYPGHEQFF
j_call: TRBJ2-7; d_call: TRBD1; v_call: TRBV2; cdr3_aa: CASSRDSLSYEQYF
j_call: TRBJ2-5; d_call: TRBD1; v_call: TRBV28; cdr3_aa: CASSPGQGAGETQYF
j_call: TRBJ1-5; d_call: .; v_call: TRBV18; cdr3_aa: CASSPPGGGQPQHF
j_call: TRBJ2-7; d_call: .; v_call: TRBV11-2; cdr3_aa: CASSSGKDQYYEQYF
j_call: TRBJ2-1; d_call: TRBD1; v_call: TRBV20-1; cdr3_aa: CSASLGQGFEQFF
j_call: TRBJ1-2; d_call: .; v_call: TRBV14; cdr3_aa: CASSQFGRDYGYTF
j_call: TRBJ1-1; d_call: .; v_call: TRBV9; cdr3_aa: CASSVTRDSNTEAFF
j_call: TRBJ2-1; d_call: TRBD2; v_call: TRBV25-1; cdr3_aa: CAISITSGGYNEQFF
j_call: TRBJ1-1; d_call: .; v_call: TRBV27; cdr3_aa: CASSPGHYKEAEAFF
j_call: TRBJ1-2; d_call: .; v_call: TRBV3-1; cdr3_aa: CASSQSRTSVRYGYTF
j_call: TRBJ2-2; d_call: .; v_call: TRBV28; cdr3_aa: CASKSSGRNTGELFF
j_call: TRBJ1-2; d_call: .; v_call: TRBV28; cdr3_aa: CASSLTVGHGYTF
j_call: TRBJ2-5; d_call: .; v_call: TRBV28; cdr3_aa: CASSFPGGRQETQYF
j_call: TRBJ2-2; d_call: TRBD1; v_call: TRBV6-4; cdr3_aa: CASSEDRETGELFF
j_call: TRBJ2-5; d_call: TRBD2; v_call: TRBV12-3/TRBV12-4; cdr3_aa: CASSSGSVAGGLGTQYF
j_call: TRBJ2-5; d_call: TRBD2; v_call: TRBV15; cdr3_aa: CATSRDRRGVGETQYF